The next 31 T cell receptor beta chains were all read from a single sample in a study of vaccination and CD4 T cells after COVID-19. Described treatment: approximately 10-day PBMC culture with coronavirus spike peptide pools or control peptides (ViraFEST assay). Scientists ran DNA taken from cultured CD4+ T cells through the Oncomine TCR Beta short-read assay for sequencing. Each CDR3 protein is one row after TCRdb ran MiXCR on the PCR reads. The profile shows 15,000 or so distinct CDR3 sequences, over 55% of them singletons. No cognate antigen is known for these TCRs. Sequenced input: CD4+ T cells from blood, cultured in vitro. The source is a human donor who had recovered from COVID-19.

This clonotype was counted a few times. V is TRBV24-1 and J is TRBJ1-5, with 9 nucleotides matching TRBD1. The germline gives CDR1 KGHDR, CDR2 SFDVKD. The CDR3 has 16 amino acids. The V and J ends lost 3 bases and 3 bases, in that order; junction bases with no gene match: 5. DNA for the CDR3: TGTGCCACCAGTGATGCGGGACAGGGCGACAATCAGCCCCAGCATTTT. This gives the protein CATSDAGQGDNQPQHF.

This clonotype was detected only a few times. Written as DNA, the CDR3 is TGTGCCAGCAGTGAGACTAGCGGGGGGGATACGCAGTATTTT. As protein: CASSETSGGDTQYF. The chain carries TRBV25-1 and TRBJ2-3, with 13 bases fitting TRBD2. Trimming took 3 bases from V and 6 from J; bases not matched to a gene: 0. CDR1 MGHDK and CDR2 SYGVNS come from the germline V gene. The CDR3 totals 14 residues. Full variable domain (missing parts from reference TRBV25-1 and TRBJ2-3): EADIYQTPRYLVIGTGKKITLECSQTMGHDKMYWYQQDPGMELHLIHYSYGVNSTEKGDLSSESTVSRIRTEHFPLTLESARPSHTSQYLCASSETSGGDTQYFGPGTRLTVL.

In this sample, this clonotype turned up a few times. The chain joins TRBV6-2 or TRBV6-3 to TRBJ2-1; 7 bases are a match to TRBD2. The trim removed 3 bases at V and 0 bases at J, leaving 11 bases unmatched. This CDR3 contains 18 residues. Germline values: CDR1 MNHEY, CDR2 SVGEGT. CDR3: CASSYTRLAPSSYNEQFF. The CDR3 coding sequence is TGTGCCAGCAGTTATACCCGACTAGCCCCGAGCTCCTACAATGAGCAGTTCTTC.

This clonotype was detected once. V gene TRBV28 combines with J gene TRBJ2-4, with D hard to call. CDR1 and CDR2 from the germline V gene are MDHEN and SYDVKM. This CDR3 has 14 residues. V shed 7 bases and J shed 0 bases, with 10 bases lying between them. CDR3 region: CASMAELAKNIQYF. DNA of the CDR3: TGTGCCAGCATGGCAGAACTAGCCAAAAACATTCAGTACTTC.

The chain couples TRBV6-1 to TRBJ1-5; 9 bases line up with TRBD1. CDR1 and CDR2 (germline): MNHNS, SASEGT. With 7 bases clipped from V and 4 bases from J, the junction kept 8 bases outside the gene matches. CDR3 length equals 15 residues. The CDR3 loop is CASISPGQGNQPQHF. The CDR3 nucleotides are TGTGCCAGCATTTCCCCGGGACAGGGAAATCAGCCCCAGCATTTT.

This chain uses TRBV7-2 with TRBJ1-2; no clear D. CDR1 and CDR2 (germline): SGHTA, FQGNSA. V lost 1 base and J lost 5, with 14 bases in between. The CDR3 has 15 amino acids. The CDR3, as DNA: TGTGCCAGCAGCTTAGGCGTATGGCGGGGATATGGCTACACCTTC. Translated, it gives CASSLGVWRGYGYTF.

The chain links TRBV28 to TRBJ1-1, with 10 bases matching TRBD1. This CDR3 has 15 residues. CDR1 MDHEN and CDR2 SYDVKM come from the germline V gene. V lost 5 bases to trimming and J lost 1 base; unmatched junction nucleotides: 4. For the CDR3, the DNA is TGTGCCAGCAGTCGGGACAGGGGAGGGAACACTGAAGCTTTCTTT. Translated, it gives CASSRDRGGNTEAFF. Using reference TRBV28 and TRBJ1-1 for the parts outside the CDR3, the full variable domain is DVKVTQSSRYLVKRTGEKVFLECVQDMDHENMFWYRQDPGLGLRLIYFSYDVKMKEKGDIPEGYSVSREKKERFSLILESASTNQTSMYLCASSRDRGGNTEAFFGQGTRLTVV.

This clonotype was observed a few times. The rearrangement links TRBV2 to TRBJ2-7, with D uncertain. V lost 6 bases, J lost 6 bases, and 21 bases lay in between. This CDR3 contains 15 residues. CDR1 and CDR2 from the germline V gene are SNHLY and FYNNEI. CDR3 sequence reads: CASRISWVPRGEQYF. Here the CDR3 DNA reads TGTGCCAGCAGGATAAGTTGGGTGCCCCGTGGCGAGCAGTACTTC.

The genes are TRBV12-5 and TRBJ2-5, with 7 bases lining up with TRBD1. V dropped 5 bases and J dropped 6; count of bases not matched to a gene: 6. The germline V gene encodes CDR1 LGHNT and CDR2 FRNRAP. CDR3 length: 13 residues. Here the CDR3 reads CASGLRDRQTQYF. The DNA of the CDR3 is TGTGCTAGTGGTCTTCGGGACAGACAGACCCAGTACTTC.

This clonotype was seen once. The CDR3 sequence: CASREGYGQGPYEQYF. The CDR3 DNA sequence: TGTGCCAGCAGGGAGGGGTATGGACAGGGGCCCTACGAGCAGTACTTC. The J gene is TRBJ2-7, the V gene TRBV6-1, with 9 bases fitting TRBD1. CDR3 length equals 16 residues. Trimming took 6 bases from V and 2 from J; bases not matched to a gene: 11. Germline loops: CDR1 MNHNS, CDR2 SASEGT.

The chain combines TRBV5-8 with TRBJ2-2; 7 positions match TRBD1. CDR3 size: 17 residues. Germline lookup yields CDR1 SGHTS and CDR2 YDEGEE. V shed 2 bases and J 0 bases; nucleotides not matched to a gene: 7. DNA of the CDR3: TGTGCCAGCAGCTTCCTGACAGGGTCGACGAACACCGGGGAGCTGTTTTTT. It codes for CASSFLTGSTNTGELFF.

The chain is built from TRBV6-1 and TRBJ1-1; D is undetermined. CDR1 and CDR2 (germline): MNHNS, SASEGT. Trimming removed 6 bases at V and 1 base at J, with 9 bases between. The CDR3 is 13 residues long. The CDR3 DNA reads as TGTGCCAGCAGCCCCCCAACGAACACTGAAGCTTTCTTT. This codes for CASSPPTNTEAFF.

The V gene is TRBV6-1, the J gene TRBJ1-3; a weak D match, TRBD1 (6 bases). The CDR3 sequence is 14 residues long. Germline V gives CDR1 MNHNS, CDR2 SASEGT. V dropped 7 bases and J dropped 0 bases, with 10 bases sitting between them. CDR3 loop: CASKGGASGNTIYF. DNA of the CDR3: TGTGCCAGCAAGGGGGGCGCCTCTGGAAACACCATATATTTT.

CDR3 nucleotides: TGTGCCAGTAGTATAGCGTCGGGGTACTATAATTCACCCCTCCACTTT. Its translation is CASSIASGYYNSPLHF. The rearrangement uses TRBV19 and TRBJ1-6; unclear D gene. Germline CDR1 LNHDA, CDR2 SQIVND (reference sequence). This CDR3 has 16 amino acids. V dropped 1 base and J dropped 3 bases, with 10 bases sitting between them.

Only a few counts were recorded for this clonotype. CDR3 in amino acids: CSARTGTGGLSETQYF. CDR3 DNA: TGCAGTGCTAGGACCGGGACAGGGGGTTTATCAGAGACCCAGTACTTC. This chain uses TRBV20-1 with TRBJ2-5; 11 bases fit TRBD1. Trimming cost V 3 bases and J 4 bases; bases outside gene matches: 10. Per germline, CDR1 DFQATT and CDR2 SNEGSKA (reference sequence). This CDR3 contains 16 residues.

This rearrangement joins TRBV2 to TRBJ1-5; D possibly corresponds to TRBD1 (5 bases). The V end lost 4 bases, the J end lost 1 base, and 11 bases lay between the germline ends. Germline lookup yields CDR1 SNHLY and CDR2 FYNNEI. The CDR3 is 15 amino acids. CDR3 DNA sequence: TGTGCCAGCAGTGGGCAGGGTTTGAGCAATCAGCCCCAGCATTTT. Amino acid sequence: CASSGQGLSNQPQHF.

The V call is TRBV20-1, the J call TRBJ1-1, with TRBD1 identical over 9 bases. Per the germline V gene, CDR1 is DFQATT and CDR2 is SNEGSKA (reference sequence). The trim removed 6 bases at V and 2 bases at J, leaving 16 bases unmatched. The CDR3 is 17 residues long. The CDR3 DNA reads as TGCAGTGCGACACGGACAGGGGCGGGTTTCGTAAACACTGAAGCTTTCTTT. Its protein product is CSATRTGAGFVNTEAFF.

The chain employs TRBV7-9 and TRBJ2-1, with D tentatively TRBD2 (5 bases). The germline CDR1 and CDR2 sequences are SEHNR and FQNEAQ (reference sequence). V lost 7 bases to trimming and J lost 12 bases, with 28 bases between them. This CDR3 has 16 residues. CDR3 residues: CASTPLRWEQLSGQFF. CDR3 nucleotides: TGTGCCAGCACACCACTCCGGTGGGAGCAACTAAGCGGGCAGTTCTTC.

The rearrangement links TRBV7-8 to TRBJ2-2, with 8 bases fitting TRBD2. Germline CDR1 and CDR2: SGHVS and FQNEAQ. This CDR3 comprises 18 residues. V was clipped by 1 base and J by 4 bases; unmatched bases: 11. The CDR3 protein is CASSLGSSRGAITGELFF. The CDR3 DNA is TGTGCCAGCAGCTTAGGATCATCGCGGGGGGCAATCACCGGGGAGCTGTTTTTT.

The chain is built from TRBV6-1 and TRBJ1-5; D perhaps matches TRBD1 (6 bases). CDR3 size: 18 residues. V was trimmed by 10 bases and J by 3 bases, leaving 28 bases between them. Germline assignment: CDR1 MNHNS and CDR2 SASEGT. CDR3 sequence: CANDGTTGPAKFNQPQHF. The CDR3 region has the DNA TGTGCCAACGACGGGACGACAGGTCCTGCCAAATTCAATCAGCCCCAGCATTTT.

The rearrangement links TRBV11-2 to TRBJ1-3; D ambiguous. V gave up 5 bases and J gave up 7 bases, with 9 bases separating them. CDR1 and CDR2 from the germline V gene are SGHAT and FQNNGV. The CDR3 covers 12 residues. CDR3 in amino acids: CASSAFQNTIYF. DNA for the CDR3: TGTGCCAGCAGCGCCTTCCAGAACACCATATATTTT.

This chain links TRBV20-1 with TRBJ2-1; TRBD2 matches 16 bases. This CDR3 comprises 18 residues. V shed 1 base and J 0 bases; nucleotides not matched to a gene: 3. CDR1 and CDR2 from the germline V gene are DFQATT and SNEGSKA (reference sequence). The CDR3 loop is CSARGGTSGGGSYNEQFF. CDR3 DNA sequence: TGCAGTGCTAGAGGTGGGACTAGCGGGGGGGGCTCCTACAATGAGCAGTTCTTC.

The CDR3 is CASSGSGNSYEQYF. For the CDR3, the DNA is TGTGCCAGCTCAGGGAGCGGGAACTCCTACGAGCAGTACTTC. This rearrangement joins TRBV18 to TRBJ2-7; 7 bases are shared with TRBD2. Germline V lookup: CDR1 KGHSH, CDR2 LQKENI. V shed 5 bases, J shed 0 bases, and the junction held 4 bases outside the gene matches. The CDR3 is 14 residues long.

The chain uses TRBV7-3 and TRBJ2-5; 11 bases are a match to TRBD2. J was trimmed by 2 bases and V by 2 bases; bases with no gene match: 4. This CDR3 has 16 residues. Looked up from germline, CDR1 is SGHTA and CDR2 is FQGTGA. CDR3 sequence (DNA): TGTGCCAGCAGCTTAGGAGCTAGCGGGGGGCAAGAGACCCAGTACTTC. Protein: CASSLGASGGQETQYF. The full variable domain, in which reference TRBV7-3 and TRBJ2-5 provide the parts outside the CDR3, is GAGVSQTPSNKVTEKGKYVELRCDPISGHTALYWYRQSLGQGPEFLIYFQGTGAADDSGLPNDRFFAVRPEGSVSTLKIQRTERGDSAVYLCASSLGASGGQETQYFGPGTRLLVL.

V and J are TRBV19 and TRBJ2-7, with D tentatively TRBD1 (5 bases). Trimming took off 5 bases at V and 7 bases at J, with 15 bases between the two ends. CDR3 length: 13 residues. In germline, CDR1 is LNHDA, CDR2 SQIVND (reference sequence). The CDR3 region is CASSARAPWEQYF. For the CDR3, the DNA is TGTGCCAGTAGTGCCAGGGCTCCGTGGGAGCAGTACTTC.

V and J are TRBV6-5 and TRBJ2-2, with 7 bases fitting TRBD2. The germline gives CDR1 MNHEY, CDR2 SVGAGI. Trimming at V came to 0 bases and at J to 0 bases, leaving 4 bases not matched to a gene. The CDR3 loop spans 17 amino acids. The CDR3 loop reads CASSYSRGGANTGELFF. As DNA, the CDR3 is TGTGCCAGCAGTTACTCTCGGGGAGGGGCGAACACCGGGGAGCTGTTTTTT.

This clonotype was seen more than once but under ten times. The chain has TRBV27 and TRBJ2-1, with unresolved D. The CDR3 sequence is 15 residues long. Germline assignment: CDR1 MNHEY and CDR2 SMNVEV (reference sequence). Trimming cost V 6 bases and J 9 bases, with 21 bases left between them. The CDR3 reads CASSPPVGSLVEQFF. The CDR3 DNA is TGTGCCAGCAGCCCCCCTGTCGGGTCTCTTGTTGAGCAGTTCTTC.

The sample holds a few counts of this clonotype. The chain links TRBV28 to TRBJ1-2, with D unclear. The CDR3 spans 13 residues. Trimming took 5 bases from V and 7 from J, leaving 14 bases between them. Germline CDR1 reads MDHEN; CDR2 reads SYDVKM. DNA of the CDR3: TGTGCCAGCAGTGAGGACCTCTGGGGTGGCTACACCTTC. It specifies CASSEDLWGGYTF.

The J gene is TRBJ1-2, the V gene TRBV27; D gene uncertain. The length of the CDR3 is 15 residues. Germline CDR1 reads MNHEY; CDR2 reads SMNVEV (reference sequence). The V and J ends lost 4 bases and 4 bases respectively, with 16 bases between them. As DNA, the CDR3 is TGTGCCAGCAGTTATGTAGGTCAGGAAGGCTATGGCTACACCTTC. Protein: CASSYVGQEGYGYTF.

This clonotype has just one count. This sequence joins TRBV27 and TRBJ2-7, with D unclear. This CDR3 is built from 13 residues. Germline V lookup: CDR1 MNHEY, CDR2 SMNVEV (reference sequence). V lost 6 bases, J lost 0 bases, and 9 bases lay in between. CDR3 in DNA: TGTGCCAGCAGCCGGGTGGGCTCCTACGAGCAGTACTTC. Translated, it gives CASSRVGSYEQYF.

This chain uses TRBV7-9 with TRBJ1-6; 9 bases align to TRBD1. There are 15 residues in the CDR3. Germline V CDR1 and CDR2: SEHNR, FQNEAQ (reference sequence). V was clipped by 5 bases and J by 10 bases; unmatched bases: 9. The CDR3 DNA reads as TGTGCCAGCAGCCCCGAGGGGACAGGGACCTCACCCCTCCACTTT. Its translation: CASSPEGTGTSPLHF.